The 15 T cell receptor beta chains in this list originate from one sample, sequenced in a study of blood T cell repertoires in COVID-19. Profiling relied on immunoSEQ multiplex PCR, and the TCRdb table lists in-frame clones only, not all of them. The data show 140,000 to 150,000 clones, approximately 80% seen once. Source material: PBMCs or T cells enriched from blood (not recorded which). These receptors were taken from a woman aged 50 to 65 who had recovered from COVID-19.

This chain uses TRBV10-3 with TRBJ2-3, with TRBD1 matching over 10 bases. This CDR3 spans 14 amino acids. V lost 11 bases to trimming and J lost 2 bases; unmatched junction nucleotides: 7. CDR1 is ENHRY and CDR2 is SYGVKD in the germline V gene. CDR3 in DNA: TGTGCCGCCCGGGACAGGGGTTTCACAGATACGCAGTATTTT. This gives the protein CAARDRGFTDTQYF.

The CDR3 reads CASSLLPGSQETQYF. The CDR3 DNA reads as TGTGCCAGCAGCTTACTCCCGGGTTCTCAAGAGACCCAGTACTTC. The chain links TRBV7-3 to TRBJ2-5; D remains ambiguous. Trimming stripped 2 bases from V and 2 bases from J, with 12 bases between. CDR3 length: 15 residues. Germline V gene lookup returns CDR1 SGHTA and CDR2 FQGTGA.

The chain recombines TRBV30 with TRBJ2-3; 13 bases map to TRBD2. Germline V gene sequence: CDR1 GTSNPN, CDR2 SVGIG (reference sequence). V gave up 8 bases and J gave up 7 bases; unmatched junction bases: 6. This CDR3 is built from 13 residues. CDR3 residues: CARTSGGANTQYF. In DNA, the CDR3 is TGTGCCAGAACTAGCGGGGGGGCGAATACGCAGTATTTT.

As concerns this clone: With a far larger clone one base away, a read error is the likely cause. The CDR3 DNA sequence: TGTGCCAGCAGCCAAGCGTTTGGGGGGGGGCCGGAGACCCAGTACTTC. Amino acids: CASSQAFGGGPETQYF. This chain connects TRBV4-2 to TRBJ2-5, with D tentatively TRBD2 (7 bases). V was clipped by 1 base and J by 5 bases, with 17 bases between them. Germline loops: CDR1 LGHNA, CDR2 YNFKEQ. This CDR3 region has 16 residues.

The V gene is TRBV5-1, the J gene TRBJ1-4, with TRBD1 matching over 7 bases. The CDR3 consists of 15 residues. J was trimmed by 4 bases and V by 1 base; bases with no gene match: 4. Germline V gene data show CDR1 as SGHRS and CDR2 as YFSETQ. In nucleotides, the CDR3 is TGCGCCAGCAGCTTGACCGGGACAGTTAATGAAAAACTGTTTTTT. Translated, it gives CASSLTGTVNEKLFF.

The CDR3 sequence: CASGGARADTQYF. CDR3 sequence (DNA): TGTGCCAGCGGGGGGGCTAGGGCAGATACGCAGTATTTT. The chain carries TRBV6-5 and TRBJ2-3; tentative D call: TRBD2 (7 bases). The CDR3 covers 13 residues. CDR1 is MNHEY and CDR2 is SVGAGI in the germline V gene. The V end lost 8 bases, the J end lost 4 bases, and 13 bases lay between the germline ends.

The chain has TRBV6-5 and TRBJ1-2; 8 positions agree with TRBD1. CDR3 size: 13 residues. V trimming: 11 bases; J trimming: 8 bases; junction bases outside the gene matches: 13. Germline CDR1 MNHEY, CDR2 SVGAGI. The CDR3 here is CAGRVTGVDGYTF. CDR3 nucleotides: TGTGCCGGACGGGTGACAGGGGTGGACGGCTACACCTTC.

The chain employs TRBV9 and TRBJ1-2; 7 bases align to TRBD1. Germline V CDR1 and CDR2: SGDLS, YYNGEE. The junction had 4 bases not matched to a gene; V was cut back by 3 bases and J by 8 bases. This CDR3 has 12 amino acids. The CDR3 coding sequence is TGTGCCAGCAGCGGACGACAGGGCGGCTACACCTTC. Translation: CASSGRQGGYTF. The entire variable domain, with the rest obtained from reference TRBV9 and TRBJ1-2, is as follows: DSGVTQTPKHLITATGQRVTLRCSPRSGDLSVYWYQQSLDQGLQFLIQYYNGEERAKGNILERFSAQQFPDLHSELNLSSLELGDSALYFCASSGRQGGYTFGSGTRLTVV.

V usage is TRBV29-1 and J usage is TRBJ1-2; 9 bases agree with TRBD1. The CDR3 is made up of 12 amino acids. Per the germline V gene, CDR1 is SQVTM and CDR2 is ANQGSEA. The ends lost 7 bases at V and 8 bases at J; junction bases unmatched: 8. CDR3 nucleotides: TGCAGCGCCACGACAGGGGGGTTGGGCTACACCTTC. It codes for CSATTGGLGYTF.

This clone was counted only a few times. The gene calls are TRBV15 and TRBJ1-6; the match to TRBD1 covers 9 bases. Germline V gene data show CDR1 as LNHNV and CDR2 as YYDKDF (reference sequence). This CDR3 is 12 amino acids long. V lost 8 bases and J lost 8; bases outside the gene matches: 1. The CDR3 loop is CATGQGYSPLHF. The DNA for the CDR3 is TGTGCCACCGGACAGGGGTATTCACCCCTCCACTTT.

This sequence joins TRBV2 and TRBJ1-4; D may be TRBD1 (6 bases). Trimming took 10 bases from V and 1 from J, leaving 19 bases between them. In germline, CDR1 is SNHLY, CDR2 FYNNEI. This CDR3 spans 16 amino acids. The CDR3 bases are TGTGCCACCATTCGCCCAGGGGACAAAACTAATGAAAAACTGTTTTTT. The encoded protein is CATIRPGDKTNEKLFF. The full variable domain, its missing parts supplied by reference TRBV2 and TRBJ1-4, is EPEVTQTPSHQVTQMGQEVILRCVPISNHLYFYWYRQILGQKVEFLVSFYNNEISEKSEIFDDQFSVERPDGSNFTLKIRSTKLEDSAMYFCATIRPGDKTNEKLFFGSGTQLSVL.

V is TRBV7-2 and J is TRBJ1-3; D unclear. Trimming took off 1 base at V and 0 bases at J, with 7 bases between the two ends. CDR1 is SGHTA, CDR2 FQGNSA, per germline. The CDR3 sequence is 15 residues long. This CDR3 is CASSLVGDSGNTIYF. DNA for the CDR3: TGTGCCAGCAGCTTAGTCGGAGACTCTGGAAACACCATATATTTT.

The rearrangement links TRBV28 to TRBJ1-5; the match to TRBD1 covers 9 bases. V dropped 8 bases and J dropped 5; count of bases not matched to a gene: 10. In germline, CDR1 is MDHEN, CDR2 SYDVKM. The CDR3 is 15 residues long. The CDR3 sequence: CASRRPGQGYQPQHF. In nucleotides, the CDR3 is TGTGCCAGCCGACGTCCGGGACAGGGATATCAGCCCCAGCATTTT.

The chain employs TRBV30 and TRBJ2-7, with a possible D match to TRBD2 (6 bases). V was clipped by 2 bases and J by 3 bases, with 11 bases between them. Germline-derived CDR1 and CDR2 are GTSNPN and SVGIG (reference sequence). CDR3 length: 13 residues. The CDR3 sequence: CAWSRGLSYEQYF. CDR3 nucleotide sequence: TGTGCCTGGAGTCGGGGGTTAAGCTACGAGCAGTACTTC.

The chain couples TRBV5-4 to TRBJ2-7, with 7 bases fitting TRBD1. Germline V CDR1 and CDR2: SGHNT, YYREEE (reference sequence). CDR3 size: 12 residues. The J segment lost 6 bases and the V segment lost 4 bases, leaving 4 bases of the junction unmatched. Written as DNA, the CDR3 is TGTGCCAGCAGCCGGGACAGAGGCGAGCAGTACGTC. It specifies CASSRDRGEQYV.